This TCR beta chain was recorded in a study of T cell repertoires in cytomegalovirus infection. Study-level information: Carrying CMV and the relevant HLA type showed in public TCR beta signatures.

Regarding the study as a whole: Ex vivo responses were dominated by HLA-C-restricted CMV-specific TCR beta clonotypes. Carriers of CMV and the relevant HLA type were discriminated by public TCR beta frequency.

CDR3 length: 14 amino acids. The germline gives CDR1 DFQATT, CDR2 SNEGSKA (reference sequence). V was trimmed by 1 base and J by 8 bases, leaving 15 bases between them. One entry per CDR3 protein results from TCRdb running MiXCR on the reads. The sample holds roughly 600,000 distinct CDR3 sequences, 20% to 25% seen once. In its sample, this clonotype was seen a few times. Its antigen is currently unknown. Sequencing was done on a sample of CD8+ T cells from PBMCs. The chain links TRBV20-1 to TRBJ1-3; the D gene is possibly TRBD1 (6 bases). The clonotype was recovered from a human donor in good health (CMV status not recorded). Some clones in this sample may be carry-over from other donors' samples. CDR3 nucleotide sequence: TGCAGTGCTAGAGCCAGGGTGGGGGGCTACACCATATATTTT. It specifies CSARARVGGYTIYF.